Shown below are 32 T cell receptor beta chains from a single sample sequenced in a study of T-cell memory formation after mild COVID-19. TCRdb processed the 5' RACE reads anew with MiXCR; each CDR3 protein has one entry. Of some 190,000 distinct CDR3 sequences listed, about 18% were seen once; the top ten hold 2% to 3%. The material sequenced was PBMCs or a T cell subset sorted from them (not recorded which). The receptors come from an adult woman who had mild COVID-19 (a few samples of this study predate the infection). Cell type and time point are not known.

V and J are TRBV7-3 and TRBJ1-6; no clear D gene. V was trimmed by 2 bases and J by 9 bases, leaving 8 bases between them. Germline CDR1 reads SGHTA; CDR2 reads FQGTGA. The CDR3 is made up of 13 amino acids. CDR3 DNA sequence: TGTGCCAGCAGCTTATCACAAGGTTCACCCCTCCACTTT. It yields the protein CASSLSQGSPLHF.

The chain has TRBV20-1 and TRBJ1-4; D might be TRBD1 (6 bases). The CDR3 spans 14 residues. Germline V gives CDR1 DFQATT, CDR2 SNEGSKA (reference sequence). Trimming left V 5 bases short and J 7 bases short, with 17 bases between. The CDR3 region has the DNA TGCAGTGCTCAACGCCGGGACACCTCTGAAAAACTGTTTTTT. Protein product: CSAQRRDTSEKLFF.

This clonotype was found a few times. The CDR3 loop is CASSQSGSGGDTQYF. In DNA, the CDR3 is TGTGCCAGCAGCCAAAGCGGGAGTGGGGGAGATACGCAGTATTTT. The chain couples TRBV7-3 to TRBJ2-3; 8 positions match TRBD2. From germline, CDR1 is SGHTA and CDR2 FQGTGA. Trimming cost V 5 bases and J 5 bases; bases outside gene matches: 9. The CDR3 is 15 residues long.

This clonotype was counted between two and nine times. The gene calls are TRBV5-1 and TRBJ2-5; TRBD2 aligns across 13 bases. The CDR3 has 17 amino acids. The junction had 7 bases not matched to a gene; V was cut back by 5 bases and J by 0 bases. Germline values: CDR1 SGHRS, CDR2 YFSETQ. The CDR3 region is CASSFGLAGVYQETQYF. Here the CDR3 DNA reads TGCGCCAGCAGTTTCGGACTAGCGGGAGTGTACCAAGAGACCCAGTACTTC.

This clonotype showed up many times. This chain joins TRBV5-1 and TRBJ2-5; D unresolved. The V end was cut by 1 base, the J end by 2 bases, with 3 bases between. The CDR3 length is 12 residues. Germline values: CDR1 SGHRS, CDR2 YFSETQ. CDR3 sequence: CASSLTQETQYF. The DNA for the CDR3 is TGCGCCAGCAGCTTGACACAAGAGACCCAGTACTTC.

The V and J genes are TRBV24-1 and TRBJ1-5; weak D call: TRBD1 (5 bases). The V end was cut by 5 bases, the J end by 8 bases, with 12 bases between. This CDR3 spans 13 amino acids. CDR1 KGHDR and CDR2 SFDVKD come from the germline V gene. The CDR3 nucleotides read TGTGCCACCAGTGGCAATCGAGGGGAGCCCCAGCATTTT. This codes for CATSGNRGEPQHF.

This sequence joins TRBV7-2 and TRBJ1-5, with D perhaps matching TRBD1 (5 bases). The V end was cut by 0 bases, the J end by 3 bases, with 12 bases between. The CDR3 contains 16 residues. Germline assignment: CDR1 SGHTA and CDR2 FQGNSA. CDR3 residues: CASSLAGADINQPQHF. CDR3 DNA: TGTGCCAGCAGCTTAGCAGGGGCCGATATCAATCAGCCCCAGCATTTT.

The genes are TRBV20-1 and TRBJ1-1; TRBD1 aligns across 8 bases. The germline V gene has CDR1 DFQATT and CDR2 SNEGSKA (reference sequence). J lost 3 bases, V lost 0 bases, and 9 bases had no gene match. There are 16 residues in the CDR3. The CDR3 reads CSARDPRTGMDTEAFF. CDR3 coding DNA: TGCAGTGCTAGAGATCCTAGGACAGGGATGGACACTGAAGCTTTCTTT.

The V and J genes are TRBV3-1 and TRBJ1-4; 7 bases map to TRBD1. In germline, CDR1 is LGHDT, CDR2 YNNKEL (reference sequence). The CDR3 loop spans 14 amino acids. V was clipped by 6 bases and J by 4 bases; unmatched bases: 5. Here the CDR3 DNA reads TGTGCCAGCAGTTGGACAGGCCGTAATGAAAAACTGTTTTTT. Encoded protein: CASSWTGRNEKLFF.

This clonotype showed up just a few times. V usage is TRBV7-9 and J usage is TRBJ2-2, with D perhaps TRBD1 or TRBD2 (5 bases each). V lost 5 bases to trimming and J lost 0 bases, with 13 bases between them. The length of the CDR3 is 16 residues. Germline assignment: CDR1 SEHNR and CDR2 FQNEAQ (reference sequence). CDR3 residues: CASSPRDRSNTGELFF. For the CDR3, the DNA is TGTGCCAGCAGCCCCCGGGACCGGTCGAACACCGGGGAGCTGTTTTTT.

CDR3 nucleotide sequence: TGTGCCAGCAGCAGTCGACAGGGGTGGTACGAGCAGTACTTC. It encodes CASSSRQGWYEQYF. This chain connects TRBV7-2 to TRBJ2-7, with 8 bases matching TRBD1. J was trimmed by 4 bases and V by 5 bases; bases with no gene match: 7. Germline assignment: CDR1 SGHTA and CDR2 FQGNSA. The length of the CDR3 is 14 residues.

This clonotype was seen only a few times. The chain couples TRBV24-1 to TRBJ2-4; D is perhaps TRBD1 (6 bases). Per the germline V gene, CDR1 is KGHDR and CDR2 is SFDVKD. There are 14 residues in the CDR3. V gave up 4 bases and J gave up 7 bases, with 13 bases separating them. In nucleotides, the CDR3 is TGTGCCACCAGTGAAGGGGGAACAGGGAACATTCAGTACTTC. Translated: CATSEGGTGNIQYF.

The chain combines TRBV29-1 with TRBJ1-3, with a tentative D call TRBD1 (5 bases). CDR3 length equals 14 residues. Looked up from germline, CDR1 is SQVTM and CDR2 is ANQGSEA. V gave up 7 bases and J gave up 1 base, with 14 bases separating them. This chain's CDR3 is CSARDGGSGNTIYF. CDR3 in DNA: TGCAGCGCCAGGGACGGGGGATCTGGAAACACCATATATTTT.

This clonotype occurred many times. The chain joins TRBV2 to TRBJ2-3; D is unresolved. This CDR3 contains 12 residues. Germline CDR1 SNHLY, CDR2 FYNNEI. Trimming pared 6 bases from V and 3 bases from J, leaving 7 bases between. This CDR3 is CASRSLTDTQYF. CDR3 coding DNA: TGTGCCAGCAGGTCGCTTACAGATACGCAGTATTTT. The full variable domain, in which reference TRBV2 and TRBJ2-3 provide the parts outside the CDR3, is EPEVTQTPSHQVTQMGQEVILRCVPISNHLYFYWYRQILGQKVEFLVSFYNNEISEKSEIFDDQFSVERPDGSNFTLKIRSTKLEDSAMYFCASRSLTDTQYFGPGTRLTVL.

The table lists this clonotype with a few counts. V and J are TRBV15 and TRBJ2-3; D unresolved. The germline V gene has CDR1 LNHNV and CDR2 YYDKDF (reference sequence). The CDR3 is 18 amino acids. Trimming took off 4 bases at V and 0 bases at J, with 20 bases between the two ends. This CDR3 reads CATSTQERPFYSTDTQYF. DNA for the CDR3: TGTGCCACCAGCACCCAGGAGAGGCCCTTTTATAGCACAGATACGCAGTATTTT.

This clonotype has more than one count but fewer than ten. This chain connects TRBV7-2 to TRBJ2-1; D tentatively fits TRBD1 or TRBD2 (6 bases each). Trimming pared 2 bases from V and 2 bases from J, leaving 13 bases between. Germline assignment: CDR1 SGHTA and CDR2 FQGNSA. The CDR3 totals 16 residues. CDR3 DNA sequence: TGTGCCAGCAGCTTAACCGGGGGCCCTACCTACAATGAGCAGTTCTTC. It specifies CASSLTGGPTYNEQFF.

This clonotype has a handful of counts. The CDR3 DNA reads TGTGCCAGCCTTCTAGCGGTCTCCTACAATGAGCAGTTCTTC. Amino acids: CASLLAVSYNEQFF. This chain joins TRBV7-9 and TRBJ2-1; the match to TRBD2 covers 7 bases. Trimming cost V 8 bases and J 0 bases; bases outside gene matches: 4. The germline gives CDR1 SEHNR, CDR2 FQNEAQ (reference sequence). The CDR3 runs 14 residues.

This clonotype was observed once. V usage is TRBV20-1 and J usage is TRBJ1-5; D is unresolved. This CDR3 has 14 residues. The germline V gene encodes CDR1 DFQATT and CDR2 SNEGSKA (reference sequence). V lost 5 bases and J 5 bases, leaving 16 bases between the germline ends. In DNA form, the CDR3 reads TGCAGTGCTTCCCTCCTTGGGCCTGATCAGCCCCAGCATTTT. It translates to CSASLLGPDQPQHF.

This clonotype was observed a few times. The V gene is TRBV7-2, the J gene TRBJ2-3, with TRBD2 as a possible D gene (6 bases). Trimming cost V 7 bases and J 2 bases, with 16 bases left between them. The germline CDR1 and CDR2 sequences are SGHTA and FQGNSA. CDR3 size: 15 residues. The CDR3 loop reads CASTVFGLPTDTQYF. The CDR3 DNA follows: TGTGCCAGCACCGTTTTTGGACTACCCACAGATACGCAGTATTTT.

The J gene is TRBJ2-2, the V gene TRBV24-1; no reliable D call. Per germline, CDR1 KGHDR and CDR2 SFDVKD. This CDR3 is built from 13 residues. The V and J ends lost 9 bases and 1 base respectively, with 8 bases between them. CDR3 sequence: CATQQRNTGELFF. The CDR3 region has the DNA TGTGCCACCCAACAGAGGAACACCGGGGAGCTGTTTTTT.

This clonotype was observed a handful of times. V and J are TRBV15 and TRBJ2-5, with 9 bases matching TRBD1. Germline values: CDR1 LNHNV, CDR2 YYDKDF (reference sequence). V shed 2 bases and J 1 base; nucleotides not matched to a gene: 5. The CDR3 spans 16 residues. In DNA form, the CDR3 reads TGTGCCACCAGCAGAAAAAGGACAGGGGCCCAAGAGACCCAGTACTTC. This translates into CATSRKRTGAQETQYF.

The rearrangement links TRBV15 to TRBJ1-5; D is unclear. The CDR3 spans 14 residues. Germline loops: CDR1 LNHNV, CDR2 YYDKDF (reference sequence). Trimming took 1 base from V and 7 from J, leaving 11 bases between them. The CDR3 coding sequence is TGTGCCACCAGCAGAGCCGCCTTAGAGCAGCCCCAGCATTTT. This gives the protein CATSRAALEQPQHF.

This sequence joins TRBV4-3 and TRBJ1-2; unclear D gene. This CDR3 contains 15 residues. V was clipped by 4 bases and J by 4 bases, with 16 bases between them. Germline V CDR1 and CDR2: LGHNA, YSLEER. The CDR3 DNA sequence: TGCGCCAGCAGCCTTGTTTTGGATCCGAGCTATGGCTACACCTTC. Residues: CASSLVLDPSYGYTF.

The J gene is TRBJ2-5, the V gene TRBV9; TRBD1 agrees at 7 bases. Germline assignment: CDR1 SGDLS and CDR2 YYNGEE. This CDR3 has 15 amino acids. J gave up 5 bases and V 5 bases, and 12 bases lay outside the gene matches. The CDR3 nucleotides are TGTGCCAGCAGTTTATGGACAGGATGGGGGGAGACCCAGTACTTC. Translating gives CASSLWTGWGETQYF.

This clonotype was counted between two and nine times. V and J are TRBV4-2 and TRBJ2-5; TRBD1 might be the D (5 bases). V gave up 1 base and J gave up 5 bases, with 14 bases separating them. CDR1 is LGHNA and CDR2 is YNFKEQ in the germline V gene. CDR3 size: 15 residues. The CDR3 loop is CASSQGSRVGETQYF. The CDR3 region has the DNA TGTGCCAGCAGCCAAGGGAGCAGGGTCGGGGAGACCCAGTACTTC.

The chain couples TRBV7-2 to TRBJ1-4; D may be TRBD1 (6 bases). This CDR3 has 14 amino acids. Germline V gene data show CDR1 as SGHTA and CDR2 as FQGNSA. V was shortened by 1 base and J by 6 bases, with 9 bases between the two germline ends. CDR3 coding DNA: TGTGCCAGCAGCTTAGGGCCAGGGGATGAAAAACTGTTTTTT. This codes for CASSLGPGDEKLFF.

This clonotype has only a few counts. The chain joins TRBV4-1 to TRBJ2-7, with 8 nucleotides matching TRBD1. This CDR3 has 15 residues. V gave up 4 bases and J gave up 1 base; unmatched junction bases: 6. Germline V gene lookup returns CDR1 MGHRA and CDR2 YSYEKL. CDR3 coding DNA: TGCGCCAGCAGCCCTGACAGGGGTATTTCCTACGAGCAGTACTTC. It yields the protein CASSPDRGISYEQYF.

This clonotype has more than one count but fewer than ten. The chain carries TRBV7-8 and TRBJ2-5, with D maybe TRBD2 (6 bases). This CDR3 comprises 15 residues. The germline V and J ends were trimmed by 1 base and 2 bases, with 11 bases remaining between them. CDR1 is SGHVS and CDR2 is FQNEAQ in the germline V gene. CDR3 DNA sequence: TGTGCCAGCAGCTTAGGGGGGACTGTGCAAGAGACCCAGTACTTC. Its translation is CASSLGGTVQETQYF.

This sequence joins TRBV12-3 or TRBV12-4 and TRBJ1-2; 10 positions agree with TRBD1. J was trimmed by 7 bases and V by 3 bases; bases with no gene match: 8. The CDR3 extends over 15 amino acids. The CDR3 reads CASSLTGTGVSGYTF. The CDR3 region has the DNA TGTGCCAGCAGTTTGACCGGGACAGGGGTTAGTGGCTACACCTTC.

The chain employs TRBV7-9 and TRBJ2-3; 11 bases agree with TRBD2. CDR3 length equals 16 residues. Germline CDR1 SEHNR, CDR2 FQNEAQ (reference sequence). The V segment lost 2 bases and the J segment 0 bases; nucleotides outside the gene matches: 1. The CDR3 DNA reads TGTGCCAGCAGCTTACGACTAGCGGGAAGCACAGATACGCAGTATTTT. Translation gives CASSLRLAGSTDTQYF.

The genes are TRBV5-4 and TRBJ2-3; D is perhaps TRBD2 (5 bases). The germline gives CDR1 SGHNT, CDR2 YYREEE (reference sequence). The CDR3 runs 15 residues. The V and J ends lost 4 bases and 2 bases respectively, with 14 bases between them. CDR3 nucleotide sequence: TGTGCCAGCAGCGAACTAGTATCTGACACAGATACGCAGTATTTT. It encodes CASSELVSDTDTQYF.

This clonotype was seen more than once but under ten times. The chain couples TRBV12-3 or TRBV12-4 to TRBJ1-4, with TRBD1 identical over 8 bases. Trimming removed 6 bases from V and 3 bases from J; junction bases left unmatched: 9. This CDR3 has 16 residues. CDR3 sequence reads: CASSHYRQGSNEKLFF. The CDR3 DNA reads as TGTGCCAGCAGCCACTATCGACAGGGGTCTAATGAAAAACTGTTTTTT.